This T cell receptor (beta chain) is drawn from a study of technical replicates of blood from several donors. CDR3 size: 14 residues. V gave up 6 bases and J gave up 7 bases; unmatched junction bases: 9. The germline CDR1 and CDR2 sequences are SGHNT and YENEEA. Assay: immunoSEQ multiplex PCR; the TCRdb copy retains only in-frame clones and omits some. The sample records approximately 79,000 clones, 96% being singletons. The TCR originated in a human donor in good health. The sample comprised T cells isolated from PBMCs. V gene TRBV11-3 combines with J gene TRBJ2-7; 10 bases match TRBD1. The CDR3 bases are TGTGCCAGCAGTTCCCGGGACAGGGGCCGGGAGCAGTACTTC. It codes for CASSSRDRGREQYF.